A selection of T cell receptor beta chains follows, all from one sample in a study of Ad26.COV2.S vaccination and SARS-CoV-2 variants. The assay was immunoSEQ multiplex PCR, and TCRdb's table has in-frame clones only and misses some. The sample includes about half a million clones, roughly nine tenths of them seen just once. Material: peripheral blood, obtained in a trial of Ad26.COV2.S vaccine versus placebo. These receptors all come from a person aged 18-65 years who received the Ad26.COV2.S COVID-19 vaccine or a placebo. CDR3s leave out the opening cysteine and the closing phenylalanine or tryptophan. Fields, in order: J gene, V gene, CDR3 protein.

J: TRBJ1-2
V: TRBV30
CDR3: AWSNGWGQANYGYT

J: TRBJ1-3
V: TRBV12-3/TRBV12-4
CDR3: ASLWNSGNTIY

J: TRBJ2-3
V: TRBV6-2/TRBV6-3
CDR3: ASSGASGGTTDTQY

J: TRBJ1-6
V: TRBV20-1
CDR3: SASLGQVGSPLH

J: TRBJ2-7
V: TRBV6-1
CDR3: ASSEFYEQY

J: TRBJ2-7
V: TRBV30
CDR3: AWELAGAGYEQY

J: TRBJ2-5
V: TRBV2
CDR3: ASIPVYQETQY

J: TRBJ1-3
V: TRBV6-5
CDR3: ASRDDRYSGNTIY

J: TRBJ2-1
V: TRBV24-1
CDR3: ATSDDLSGSRNEQF

J: TRBJ2-5
V: TRBV7-9
CDR3: ASSLGGRPLQETQY

J: TRBJ1-4
V: TRBV15
CDR3: ATSREQDGNEKLF

J: TRBJ2-2
V: TRBV6-5
CDR3: ASRVGGLNTGELF

J: TRBJ2-3
V: TRBV27
CDR3: ASTLAGGDTQY

J: TRBJ1-1
V: TRBV19
CDR3: ASSILERTEAF

J: TRBJ2-7
V: TRBV10-2
CDR3: ASTQTSGRSEQY

J: TRBJ1-1
V: TRBV5-4
CDR3: ASSFQGAAEAF

J: TRBJ2-1
V: TRBV3-1/TRBV3-2
CDR3: ASSQDGGTLRQF

J: TRBJ1-5
V: TRBV12-3/TRBV12-4
CDR3: ASSTGPNQPQH

J: TRBJ2-7
V: TRBV3-1/TRBV3-2
CDR3: ASSLNYEQY